This TCR beta chain came from a study of Graves' ophthalmopathy and Graves' hyperthyroidism. Comment on this clonotype: What it binds is not known.

The study, taken as a whole, reports: Most clonotypes expanded in thyroid above 0.001 frequency were present in blood too.

Researchers took RNA transcripts and amplified TCR beta CDR3 regions from them. First-round RT-PCR employed HTBI primers, with a second-round multiplex PCR after it. TCRdb reprocessed the multiplex PCR reads via MiXCR and lists one record per CDR3 protein. Among almost 750,000 distinct CDR3 sequences, around 40% were seen once, and the ten largest hold 44%. Germline CDR1 MRHNA, CDR2 SNTAGT. Trimming removed 4 bases at V and 3 bases at J, with 16 bases between. CDR3 length equals 15 residues. The chain links TRBV6-4 to TRBJ2-7; D assignment may be TRBD1 or TRBD2 (5 bases each). The sequence derives from an adult man with Graves' ophthalmopathy. The sequencing sample was made of peripheral blood. Written as DNA, the CDR3 is TGTGCCAGCAGTGCTAGAGGGGAGTCCGACTACGAGCAGTACTTC. Translating gives CASSARGESDYEQYF.